The T cell receptor beta chain described here comes from a study of identical twins. Study observations and caveats: Fewer insertions marked abundant cord blood beta clonotypes; young adult naive trended weakly, memory not at all. There is a chance that invariant MAIT and iNKT cells partially muddied zero-insertion analyses.

Healthy Caucasians provided all donations. Germline V gene data show CDR1 as SQVTM and CDR2 as ANQGSEA. V gave up 6 bases and J gave up 2 bases; unmatched junction bases: 7. The CDR3 extends over 14 amino acids. This clonotype showed up just a few times. Antigen unknown. TCRdb re-called the 5' RACE reads through MiXCR, storing one row per CDR3 protein. The sample contains 450,000 or so distinct CDR3 sequences, roughly 18% of which appear only once. This TCR derives from a man aged 45 to 65 in good health. The specimen sequenced was naive T cells sorted from blood. This chain joins TRBV29-1 and TRBJ2-7; 10 bases agree with TRBD1. DNA for the CDR3: TGCAGCGTAGCCCCCGGGACAGGGGCCTACGAGCAGTACTTC. Protein: CSVAPGTGAYEQYF.